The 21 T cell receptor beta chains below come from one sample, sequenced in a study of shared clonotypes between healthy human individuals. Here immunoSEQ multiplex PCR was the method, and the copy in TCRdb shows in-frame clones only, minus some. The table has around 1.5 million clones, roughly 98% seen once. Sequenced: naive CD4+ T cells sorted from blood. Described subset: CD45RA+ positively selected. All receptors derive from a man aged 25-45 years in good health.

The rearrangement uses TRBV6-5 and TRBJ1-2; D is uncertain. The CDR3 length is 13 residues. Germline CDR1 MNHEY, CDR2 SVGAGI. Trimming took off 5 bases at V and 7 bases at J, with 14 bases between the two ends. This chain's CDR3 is CASSNNRTPGYTF. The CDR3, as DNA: TGTGCCAGCAGTAACAACCGAACCCCTGGCTACACCTTC.

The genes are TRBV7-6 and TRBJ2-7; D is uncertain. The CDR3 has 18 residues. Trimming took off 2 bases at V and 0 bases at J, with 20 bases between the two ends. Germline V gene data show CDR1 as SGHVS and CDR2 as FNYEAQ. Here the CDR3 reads CASSLHGSSFISSYEQYF. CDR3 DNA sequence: TGTGCCAGCAGCTTACATGGTTCCAGCTTTATTAGCTCCTACGAGCAGTACTTC.

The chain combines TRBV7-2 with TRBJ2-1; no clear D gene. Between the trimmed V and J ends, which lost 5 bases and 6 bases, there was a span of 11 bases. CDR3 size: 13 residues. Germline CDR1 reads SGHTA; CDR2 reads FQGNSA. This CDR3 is CASSPRVGNEQFF. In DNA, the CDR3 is TGTGCCAGCAGCCCTAGGGTGGGCAATGAGCAGTTCTTC.

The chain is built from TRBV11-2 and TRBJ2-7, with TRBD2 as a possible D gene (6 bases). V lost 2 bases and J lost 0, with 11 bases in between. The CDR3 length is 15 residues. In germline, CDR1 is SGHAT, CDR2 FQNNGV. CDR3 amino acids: CASSLPGRRSYEQYF. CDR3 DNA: TGTGCCAGCAGCTTACCCGGGAGACGCTCCTACGAGCAGTACTTC.

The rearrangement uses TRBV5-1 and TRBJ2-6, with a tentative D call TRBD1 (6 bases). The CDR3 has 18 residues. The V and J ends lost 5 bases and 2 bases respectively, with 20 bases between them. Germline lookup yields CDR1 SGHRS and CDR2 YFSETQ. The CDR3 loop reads CASSRGFFRGPGANVLTF. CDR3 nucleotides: TGCGCCAGCAGTCGCGGGTTCTTCAGGGGCCCTGGGGCCAACGTCCTGACTTTC.

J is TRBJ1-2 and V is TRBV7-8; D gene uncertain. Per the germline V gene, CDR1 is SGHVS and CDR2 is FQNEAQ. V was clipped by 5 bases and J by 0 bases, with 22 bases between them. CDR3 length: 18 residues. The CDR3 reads CASSPPWVSDPANYGYTF. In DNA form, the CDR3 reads TGTGCCAGCAGCCCACCCTGGGTTTCTGATCCAGCTAACTATGGCTACACCTTC.

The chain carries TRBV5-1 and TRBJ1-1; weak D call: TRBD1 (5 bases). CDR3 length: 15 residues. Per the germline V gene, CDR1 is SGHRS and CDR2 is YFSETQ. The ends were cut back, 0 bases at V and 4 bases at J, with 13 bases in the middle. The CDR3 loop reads CASSLEGRAPTEAFF. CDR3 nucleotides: TGCGCCAGCAGCTTGGAGGGCAGGGCTCCCACTGAAGCTTTCTTT.

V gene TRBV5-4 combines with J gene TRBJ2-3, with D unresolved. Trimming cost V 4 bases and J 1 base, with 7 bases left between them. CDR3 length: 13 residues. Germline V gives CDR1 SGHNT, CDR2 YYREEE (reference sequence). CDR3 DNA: TGTGCCAGCAGCCCGGACGGCACAGATACGCAGTATTTT. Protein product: CASSPDGTDTQYF.

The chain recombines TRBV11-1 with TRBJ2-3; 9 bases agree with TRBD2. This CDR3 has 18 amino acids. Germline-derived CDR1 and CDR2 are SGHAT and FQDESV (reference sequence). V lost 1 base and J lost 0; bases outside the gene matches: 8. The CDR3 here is CASSLEGSGRSSTDTQYF. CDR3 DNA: TGTGCCAGCAGCTTAGAAGGTAGCGGGAGAAGCAGCACAGATACGCAGTATTTT.

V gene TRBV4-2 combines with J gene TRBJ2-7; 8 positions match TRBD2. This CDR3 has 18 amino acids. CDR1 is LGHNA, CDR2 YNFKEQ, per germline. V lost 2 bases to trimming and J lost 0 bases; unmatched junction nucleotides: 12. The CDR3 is CASSQRLSGTASSYEQYF. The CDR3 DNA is TGTGCCAGCAGCCAAAGACTTAGCGGGACGGCAAGCTCCTACGAGCAGTACTTC.

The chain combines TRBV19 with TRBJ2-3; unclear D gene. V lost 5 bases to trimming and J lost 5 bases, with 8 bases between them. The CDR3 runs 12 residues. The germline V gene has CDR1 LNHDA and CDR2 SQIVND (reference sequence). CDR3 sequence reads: CASSVPRDTQYF. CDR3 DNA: TGTGCCAGTAGTGTACCAAGAGATACGCAGTATTTT.

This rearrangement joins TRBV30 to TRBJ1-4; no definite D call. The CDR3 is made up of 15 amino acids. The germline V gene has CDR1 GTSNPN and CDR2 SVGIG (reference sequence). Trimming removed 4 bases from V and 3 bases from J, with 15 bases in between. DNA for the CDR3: TGTGCCTGGACCCAACGGGCGTCGGCTAATGAAAAACTGTTTTTT. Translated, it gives CAWTQRASANEKLFF.

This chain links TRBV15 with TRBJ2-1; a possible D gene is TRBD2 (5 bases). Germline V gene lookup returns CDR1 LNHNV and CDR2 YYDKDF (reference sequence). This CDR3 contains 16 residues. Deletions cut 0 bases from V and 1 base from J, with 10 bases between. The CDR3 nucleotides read TGTGCCACCAGCAGAGATACCGGGGTGTCCTACAATGAGCAGTTCTTC. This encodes CATSRDTGVSYNEQFF.

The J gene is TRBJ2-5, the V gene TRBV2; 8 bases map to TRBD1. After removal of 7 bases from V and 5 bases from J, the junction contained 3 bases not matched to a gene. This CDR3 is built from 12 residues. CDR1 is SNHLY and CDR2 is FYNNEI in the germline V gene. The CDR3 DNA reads TGTGCCAGCATTTCAGGGGGCGAGACCCAGTACTTC. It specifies CASISGGETQYF.

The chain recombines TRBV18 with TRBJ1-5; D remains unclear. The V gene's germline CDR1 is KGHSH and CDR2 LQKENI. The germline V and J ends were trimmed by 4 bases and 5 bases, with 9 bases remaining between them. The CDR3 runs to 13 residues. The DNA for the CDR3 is TGTGCCAGCTCACGACAAAGTTATCAGCCCCAGCATTTT. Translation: CASSRQSYQPQHF.

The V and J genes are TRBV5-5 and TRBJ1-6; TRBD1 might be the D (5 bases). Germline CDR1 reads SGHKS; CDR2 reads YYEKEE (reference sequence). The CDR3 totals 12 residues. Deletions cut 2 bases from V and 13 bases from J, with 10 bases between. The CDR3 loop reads CASSFPGDPLHF. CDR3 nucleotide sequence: TGTGCCAGCAGCTTCCCCGGGGACCCCCTCCACTTT.

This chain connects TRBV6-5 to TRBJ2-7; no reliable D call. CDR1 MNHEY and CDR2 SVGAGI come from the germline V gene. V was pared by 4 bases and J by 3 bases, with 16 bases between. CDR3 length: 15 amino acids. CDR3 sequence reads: CASSLPSSQIYEQYF. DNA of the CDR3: TGTGCCAGCAGTTTACCCAGCTCCCAAATCTACGAGCAGTACTTC.

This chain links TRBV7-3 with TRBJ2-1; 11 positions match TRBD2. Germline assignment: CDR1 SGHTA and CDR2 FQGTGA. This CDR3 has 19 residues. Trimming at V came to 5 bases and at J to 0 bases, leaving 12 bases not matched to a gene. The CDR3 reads CASSPRLAGGGGSYNEQFF. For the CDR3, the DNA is TGTGCCAGCAGCCCCCGTCTAGCGGGAGGTGGGGGCTCCTACAATGAGCAGTTCTTC.

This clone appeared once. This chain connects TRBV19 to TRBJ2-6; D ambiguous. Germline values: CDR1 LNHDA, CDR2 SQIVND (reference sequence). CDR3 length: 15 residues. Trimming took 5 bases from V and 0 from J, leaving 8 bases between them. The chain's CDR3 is CASSVITSGANVLTF. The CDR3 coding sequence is TGTGCCAGTAGTGTAATAACCTCTGGGGCCAACGTCCTGACTTTC.

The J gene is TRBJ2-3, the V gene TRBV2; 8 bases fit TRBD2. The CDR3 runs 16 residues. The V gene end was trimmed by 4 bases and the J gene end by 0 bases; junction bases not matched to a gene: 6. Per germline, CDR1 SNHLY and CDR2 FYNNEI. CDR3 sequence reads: CASSGRTSLSTDTQYF. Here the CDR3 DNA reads TGTGCCAGCAGTGGGCGGACTAGCCTTAGCACAGATACGCAGTATTTT. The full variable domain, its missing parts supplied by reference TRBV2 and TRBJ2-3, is EPEVTQTPSHQVTQMGQEVILRCVPISNHLYFYWYRQILGQKVEFLVSFYNNEISEKSEIFDDQFSVERPDGSNFTLKIRSTKLEDSAMYFCASSGRTSLSTDTQYFGPGTRLTVL.

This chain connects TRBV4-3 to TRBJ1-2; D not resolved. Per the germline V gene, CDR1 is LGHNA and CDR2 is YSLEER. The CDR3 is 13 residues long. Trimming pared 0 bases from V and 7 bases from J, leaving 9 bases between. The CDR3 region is CASSQDPLIGYTF. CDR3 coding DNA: TGCGCCAGCAGCCAAGACCCCCTTATTGGCTACACCTTC.